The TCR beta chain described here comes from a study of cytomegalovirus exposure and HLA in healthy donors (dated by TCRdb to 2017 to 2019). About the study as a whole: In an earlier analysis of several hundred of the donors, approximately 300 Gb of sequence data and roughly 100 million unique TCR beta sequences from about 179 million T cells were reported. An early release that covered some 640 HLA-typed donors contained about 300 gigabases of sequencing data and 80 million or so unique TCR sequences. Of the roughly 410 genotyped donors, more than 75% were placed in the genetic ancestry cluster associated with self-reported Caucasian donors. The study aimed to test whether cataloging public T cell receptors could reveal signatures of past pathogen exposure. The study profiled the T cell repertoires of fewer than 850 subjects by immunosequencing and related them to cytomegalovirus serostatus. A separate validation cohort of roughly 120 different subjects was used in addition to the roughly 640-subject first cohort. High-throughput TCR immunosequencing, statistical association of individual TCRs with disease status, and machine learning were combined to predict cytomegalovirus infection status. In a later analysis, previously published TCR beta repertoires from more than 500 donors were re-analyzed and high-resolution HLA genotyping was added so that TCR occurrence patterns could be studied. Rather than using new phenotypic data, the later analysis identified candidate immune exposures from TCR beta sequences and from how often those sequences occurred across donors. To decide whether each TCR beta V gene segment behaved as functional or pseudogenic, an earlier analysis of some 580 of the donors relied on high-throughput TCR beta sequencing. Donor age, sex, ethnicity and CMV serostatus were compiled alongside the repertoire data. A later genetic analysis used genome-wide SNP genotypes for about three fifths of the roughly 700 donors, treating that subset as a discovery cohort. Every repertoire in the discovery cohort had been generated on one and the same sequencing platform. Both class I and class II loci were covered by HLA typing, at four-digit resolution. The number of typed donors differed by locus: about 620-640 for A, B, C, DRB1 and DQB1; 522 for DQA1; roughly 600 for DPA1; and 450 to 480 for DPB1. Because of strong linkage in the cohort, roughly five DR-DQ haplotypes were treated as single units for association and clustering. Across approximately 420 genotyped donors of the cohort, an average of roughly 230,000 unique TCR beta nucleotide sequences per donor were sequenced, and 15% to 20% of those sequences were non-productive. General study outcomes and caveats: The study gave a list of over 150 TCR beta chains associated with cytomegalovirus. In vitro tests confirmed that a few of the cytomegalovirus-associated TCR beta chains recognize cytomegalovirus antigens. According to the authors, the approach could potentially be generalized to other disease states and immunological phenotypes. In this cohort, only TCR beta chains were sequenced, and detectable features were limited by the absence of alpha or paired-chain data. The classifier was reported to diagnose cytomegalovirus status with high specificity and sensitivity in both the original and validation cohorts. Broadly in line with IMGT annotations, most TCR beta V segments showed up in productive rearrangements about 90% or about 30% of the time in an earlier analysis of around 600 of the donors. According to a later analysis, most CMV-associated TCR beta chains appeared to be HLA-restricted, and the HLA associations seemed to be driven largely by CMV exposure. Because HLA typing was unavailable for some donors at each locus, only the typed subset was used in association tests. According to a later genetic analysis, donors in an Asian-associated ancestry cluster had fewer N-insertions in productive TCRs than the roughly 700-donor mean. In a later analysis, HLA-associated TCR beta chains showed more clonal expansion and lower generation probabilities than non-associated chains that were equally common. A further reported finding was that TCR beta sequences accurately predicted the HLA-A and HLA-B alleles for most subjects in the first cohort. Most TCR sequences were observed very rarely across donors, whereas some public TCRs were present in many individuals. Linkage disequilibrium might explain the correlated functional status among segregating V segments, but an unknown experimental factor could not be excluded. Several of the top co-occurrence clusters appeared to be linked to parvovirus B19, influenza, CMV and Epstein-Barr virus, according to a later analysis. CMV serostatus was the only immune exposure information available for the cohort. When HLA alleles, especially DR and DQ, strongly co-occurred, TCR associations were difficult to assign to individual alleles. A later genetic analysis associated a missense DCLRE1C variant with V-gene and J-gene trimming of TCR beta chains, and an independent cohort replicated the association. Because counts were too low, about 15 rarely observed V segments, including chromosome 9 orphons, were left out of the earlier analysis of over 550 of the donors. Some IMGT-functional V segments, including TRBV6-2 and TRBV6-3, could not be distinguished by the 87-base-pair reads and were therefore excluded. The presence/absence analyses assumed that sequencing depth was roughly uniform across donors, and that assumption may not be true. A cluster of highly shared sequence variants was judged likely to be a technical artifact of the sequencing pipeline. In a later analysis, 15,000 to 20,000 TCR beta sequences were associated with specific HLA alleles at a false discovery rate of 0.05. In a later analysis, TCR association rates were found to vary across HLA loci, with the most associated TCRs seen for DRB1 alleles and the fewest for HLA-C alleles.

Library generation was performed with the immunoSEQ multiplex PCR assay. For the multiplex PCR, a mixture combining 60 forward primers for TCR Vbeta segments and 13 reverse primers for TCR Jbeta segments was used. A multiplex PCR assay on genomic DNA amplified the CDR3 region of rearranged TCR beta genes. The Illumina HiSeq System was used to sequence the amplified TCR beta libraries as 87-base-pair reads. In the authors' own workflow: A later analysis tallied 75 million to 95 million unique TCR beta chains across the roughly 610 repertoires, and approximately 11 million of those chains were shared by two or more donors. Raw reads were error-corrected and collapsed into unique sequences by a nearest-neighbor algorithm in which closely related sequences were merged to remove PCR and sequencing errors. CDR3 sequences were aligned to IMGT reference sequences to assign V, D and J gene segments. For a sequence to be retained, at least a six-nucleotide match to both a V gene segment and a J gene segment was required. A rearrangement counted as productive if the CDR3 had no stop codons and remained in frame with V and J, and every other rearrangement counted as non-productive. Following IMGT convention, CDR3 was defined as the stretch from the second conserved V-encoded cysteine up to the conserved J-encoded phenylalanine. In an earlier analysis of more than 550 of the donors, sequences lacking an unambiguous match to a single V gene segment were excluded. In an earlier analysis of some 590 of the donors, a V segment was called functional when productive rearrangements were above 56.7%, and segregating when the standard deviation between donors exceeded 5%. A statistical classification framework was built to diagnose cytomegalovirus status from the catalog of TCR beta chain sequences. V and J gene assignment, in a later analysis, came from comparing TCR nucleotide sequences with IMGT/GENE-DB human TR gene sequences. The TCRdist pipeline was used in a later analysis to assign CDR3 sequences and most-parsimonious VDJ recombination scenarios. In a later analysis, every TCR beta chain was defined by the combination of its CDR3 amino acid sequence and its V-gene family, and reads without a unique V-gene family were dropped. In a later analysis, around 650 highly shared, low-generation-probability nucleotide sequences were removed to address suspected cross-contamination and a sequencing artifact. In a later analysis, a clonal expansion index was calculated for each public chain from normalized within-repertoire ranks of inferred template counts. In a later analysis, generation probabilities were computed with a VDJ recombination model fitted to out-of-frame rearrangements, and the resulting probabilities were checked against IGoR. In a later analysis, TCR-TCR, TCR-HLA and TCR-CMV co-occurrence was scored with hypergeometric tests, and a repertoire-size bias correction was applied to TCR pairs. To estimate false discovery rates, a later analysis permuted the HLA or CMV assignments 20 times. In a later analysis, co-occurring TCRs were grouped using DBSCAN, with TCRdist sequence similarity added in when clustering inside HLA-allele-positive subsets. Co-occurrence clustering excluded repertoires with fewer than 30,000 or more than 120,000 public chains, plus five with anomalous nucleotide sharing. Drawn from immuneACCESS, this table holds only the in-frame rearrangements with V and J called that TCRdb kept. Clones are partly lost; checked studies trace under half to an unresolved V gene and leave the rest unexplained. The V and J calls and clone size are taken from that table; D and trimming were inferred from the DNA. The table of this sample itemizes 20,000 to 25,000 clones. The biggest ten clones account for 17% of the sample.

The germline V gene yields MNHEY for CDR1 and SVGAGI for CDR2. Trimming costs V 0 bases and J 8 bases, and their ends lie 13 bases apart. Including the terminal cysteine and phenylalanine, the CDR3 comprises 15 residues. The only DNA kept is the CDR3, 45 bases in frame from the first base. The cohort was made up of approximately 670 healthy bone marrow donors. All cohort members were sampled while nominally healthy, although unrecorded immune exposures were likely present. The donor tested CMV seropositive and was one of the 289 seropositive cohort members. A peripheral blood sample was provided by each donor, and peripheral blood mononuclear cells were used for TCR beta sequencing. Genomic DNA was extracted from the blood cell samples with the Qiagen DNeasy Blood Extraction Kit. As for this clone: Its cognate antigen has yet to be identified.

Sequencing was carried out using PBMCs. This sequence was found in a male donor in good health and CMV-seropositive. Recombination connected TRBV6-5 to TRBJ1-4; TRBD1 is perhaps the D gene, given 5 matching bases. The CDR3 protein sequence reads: CASSYSPGKGEKLFF. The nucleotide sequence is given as TGTGCCAGCAGTTACTCTCCAGGCAAGGGGGAAAAACTGTTTTTT.